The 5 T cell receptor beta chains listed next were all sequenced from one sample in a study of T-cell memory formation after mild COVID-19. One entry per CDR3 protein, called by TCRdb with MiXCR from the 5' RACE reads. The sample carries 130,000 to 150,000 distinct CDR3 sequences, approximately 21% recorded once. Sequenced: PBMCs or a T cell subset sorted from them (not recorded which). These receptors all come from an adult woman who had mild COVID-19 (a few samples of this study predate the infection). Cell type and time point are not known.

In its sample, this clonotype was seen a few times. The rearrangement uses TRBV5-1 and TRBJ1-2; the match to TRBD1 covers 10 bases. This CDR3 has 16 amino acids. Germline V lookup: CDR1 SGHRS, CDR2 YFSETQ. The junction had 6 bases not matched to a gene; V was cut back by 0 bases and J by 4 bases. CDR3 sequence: CASSLGDRGLVYGYTF. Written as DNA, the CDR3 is TGCGCCAGCAGCTTGGGGGACAGGGGTCTGGTCTATGGCTACACCTTC.

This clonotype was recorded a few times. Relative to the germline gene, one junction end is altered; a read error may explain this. As DNA, the CDR3 is TGTGCCAGCAGCTCCGGGACTAGTAAACTCTTC. Its protein is CASSSGTSKLF. This chain connects TRBV7-3 to TRBJ2-1, with 8 bases identical to TRBD2. This CDR3 comprises 11 residues. The germline gives CDR1 SGHTA, CDR2 FQGTGA.

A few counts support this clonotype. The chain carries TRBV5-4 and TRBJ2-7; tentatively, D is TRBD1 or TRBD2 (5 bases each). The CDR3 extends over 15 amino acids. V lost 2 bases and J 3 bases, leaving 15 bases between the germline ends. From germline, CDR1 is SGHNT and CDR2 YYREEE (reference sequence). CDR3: CASSFRDPKNYEQYF. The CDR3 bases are TGTGCCAGCAGCTTCCGGGACCCCAAGAACTACGAGCAGTACTTC.

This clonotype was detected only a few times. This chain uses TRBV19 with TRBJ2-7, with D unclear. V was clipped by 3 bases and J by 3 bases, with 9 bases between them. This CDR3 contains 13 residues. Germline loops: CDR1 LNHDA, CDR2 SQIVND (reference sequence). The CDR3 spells CASSISGNYEQYF. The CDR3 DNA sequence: TGTGCCAGTAGTATCTCAGGAAACTACGAGCAGTACTTC.

The CDR3 region is CSAVVSLNYGYTF. The CDR3 DNA sequence: TGCAGTGCTGTCGTCTCCTTGAACTATGGCTACACCTTC. This chain links TRBV20-1 with TRBJ1-2; no reliable D call. CDR3 length: 13 residues. V lost 5 bases, J lost 2 bases, and 12 bases lay in between. Germline loops: CDR1 DFQATT, CDR2 SNEGSKA (reference sequence).